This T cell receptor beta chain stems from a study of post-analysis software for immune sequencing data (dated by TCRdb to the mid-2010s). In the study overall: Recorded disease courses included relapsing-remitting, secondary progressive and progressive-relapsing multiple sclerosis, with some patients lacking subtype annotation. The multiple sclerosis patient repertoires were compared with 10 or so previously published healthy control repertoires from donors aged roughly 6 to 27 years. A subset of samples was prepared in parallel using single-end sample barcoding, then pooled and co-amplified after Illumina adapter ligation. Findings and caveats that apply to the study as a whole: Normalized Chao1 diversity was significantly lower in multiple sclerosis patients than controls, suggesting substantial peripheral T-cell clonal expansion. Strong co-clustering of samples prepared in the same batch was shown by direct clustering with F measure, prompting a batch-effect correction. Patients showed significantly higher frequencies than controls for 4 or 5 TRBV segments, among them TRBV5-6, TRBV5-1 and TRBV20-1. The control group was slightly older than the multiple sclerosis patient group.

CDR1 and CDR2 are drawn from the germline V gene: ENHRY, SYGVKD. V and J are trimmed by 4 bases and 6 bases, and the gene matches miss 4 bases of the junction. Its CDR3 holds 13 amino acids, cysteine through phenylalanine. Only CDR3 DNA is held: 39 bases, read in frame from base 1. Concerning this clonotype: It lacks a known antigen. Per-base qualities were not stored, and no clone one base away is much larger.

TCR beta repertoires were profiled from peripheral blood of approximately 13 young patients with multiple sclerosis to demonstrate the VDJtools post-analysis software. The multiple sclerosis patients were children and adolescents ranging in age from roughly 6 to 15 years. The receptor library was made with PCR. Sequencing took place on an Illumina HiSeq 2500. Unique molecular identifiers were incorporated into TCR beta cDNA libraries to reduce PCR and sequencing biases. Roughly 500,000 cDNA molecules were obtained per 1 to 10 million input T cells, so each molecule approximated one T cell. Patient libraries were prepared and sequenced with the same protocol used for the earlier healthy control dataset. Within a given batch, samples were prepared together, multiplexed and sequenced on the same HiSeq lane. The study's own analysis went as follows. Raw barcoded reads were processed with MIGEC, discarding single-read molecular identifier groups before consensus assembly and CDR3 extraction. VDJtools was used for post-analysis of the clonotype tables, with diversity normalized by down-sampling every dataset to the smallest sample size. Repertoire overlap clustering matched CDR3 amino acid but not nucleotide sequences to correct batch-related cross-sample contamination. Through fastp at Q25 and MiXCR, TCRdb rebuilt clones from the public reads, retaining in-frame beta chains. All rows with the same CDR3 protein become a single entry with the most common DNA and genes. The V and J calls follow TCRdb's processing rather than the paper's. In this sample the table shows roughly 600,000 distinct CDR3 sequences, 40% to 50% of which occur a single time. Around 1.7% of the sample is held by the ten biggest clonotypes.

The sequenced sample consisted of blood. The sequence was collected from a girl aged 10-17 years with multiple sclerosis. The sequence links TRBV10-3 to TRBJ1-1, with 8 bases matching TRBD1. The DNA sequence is TGTGCCATCAGTGGGACAGGGCAACCTGAAGCTTTCTTT. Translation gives CAISGTGQPEAFF.